Detailed here is one T cell receptor (beta chain). Its antigen remains unknown. This record comes from a study of T cell responses to AZD1222 COVID-19 vaccine. As for the study in general: The analysis combined second doses at about 4 or about 12 weeks. Points from the study as a whole: Clonal diversity was possibly underestimated, and white British individuals and females predominated among donors. All repertoire sampling was performed exclusively after the peak T cell response.

Measured with immunoSEQ multiplex PCR; TCRdb has only the in-frame clones, and not every one. The sample has about 140,000 clones, around nine tenths seen once. CDR1 is SGHVS, CDR2 FQNEAQ, per germline. This CDR3 has 15 residues. V was clipped by 7 bases and J by 7 bases, with 23 bases between them. The receptor was isolated from an adult in good health. Sequencing used peripheral blood, obtained on day 0 of AZD1222 vaccination. This rearrangement joins TRBV7-8 to TRBJ2-7; TRBD2 is a possible D gene (5 bases). In DNA, the CDR3 is TGTGCCAGCACCCCAAGCAGAGGGCGCGAAGGAGAGCAGTACTTC. It encodes CASTPSRGREGEQYF.